The T cell receptor (beta chain) described here comes from a study of T-cell reconstitution after alpha-beta-depleted transplantation in children. Broader study findings: Some patients' high day-60 TCRbeta diversity was attributed to recipient cells surviving conditioning. As was reported, about two months after transplant, alpha-beta T cells came from several hundred expanded graft clones. The main origin of T-cell counts and diversity one year after transplant was newly produced T cells.

This clonotype occurred a few times. Its target is unknown. Losses at the gene ends were 4 bases for V and 2 bases for J; bases not matched to a gene: 11. CDR1 and CDR2 (germline): SGHVS, FNYEAQ. The CDR3 contains 19 residues. During its preparation, the TCRbeta library received unique molecular identifiers. Via MiXCR, TCRdb re-called the PCR reads, giving one row per CDR3 protein. The table lists tens of thousands of distinct CDR3 sequences, around 4.7% of them singletons, with around 18% in the top ten. The receptor comes from a boy younger than two who had a stem cell transplant for acute myeloid leukemia, so the T cells may come from the graft donor. The chain has TRBV7-6 and TRBJ2-3, with 14 bases aligning to TRBD2. The material sequenced was PBMCs, mostly from graft donor cells, taken 180 days after TCRalphabeta/CD19-depleted stem cell transplant. CDR3 sequence: CASSWGTSGGLGLTDTQYF. CDR3 DNA sequence: TGTGCCAGCAGCTGGGGGACTAGCGGGGGCCTGGGCCTCACAGATACGCAGTATTTT.